This TCR beta chain stems from a study of breast tumors, draining lymph nodes, adjacent tissues. About this clonotype itself: The antigen is unknown.

Germline loops: CDR1 LGHNA, CDR2 YSLEER. The germline V and J ends were trimmed by 0 bases and 3 bases, with 11 bases remaining between them. The CDR3 has 15 amino acids. TCRdb itself ran the multiplex PCR reads through MiXCR, one entry per CDR3 protein. Among about 200,000 distinct CDR3 sequences listed, 31% were seen once. Study-wide findings and caveats: Tumor TCR diversity was below lymph nodes but above nontumor tissue. Compared with basal-like, luminal-like tumors shared significantly more repertoire with nontumor tissue. That most tumor T cells come from lymph nodes remained unproven. Findings are consistent with lymph node origin and intratumoral expansion of most tumor T cells.

Samples came from axillary lymph nodes draining the breast cancer. Sample: axillary lymph node tissue. This clonotype was obtained from a female donor with breast cancer. Some clones in this sample may be carry-over from other donors' samples. V gene TRBV4-3 combines with J gene TRBJ1-1; no definite D call. The CDR3, as DNA: TGCGCCAGCAGCCAAGACCGGGCTTCTTACACTGAAGCTTTCTTT. Protein: CASSQDRASYTEAFF.